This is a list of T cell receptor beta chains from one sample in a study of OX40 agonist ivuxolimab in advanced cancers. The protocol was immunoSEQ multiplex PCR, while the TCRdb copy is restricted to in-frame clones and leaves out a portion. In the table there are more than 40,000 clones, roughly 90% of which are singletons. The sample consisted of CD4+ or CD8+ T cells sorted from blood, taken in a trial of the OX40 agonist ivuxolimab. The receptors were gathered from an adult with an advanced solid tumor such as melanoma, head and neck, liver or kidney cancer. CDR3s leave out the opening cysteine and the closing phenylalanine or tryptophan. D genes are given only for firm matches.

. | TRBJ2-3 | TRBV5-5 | ASSQPSVSRTQY
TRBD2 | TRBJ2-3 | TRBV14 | ASSQNWEAGATQY
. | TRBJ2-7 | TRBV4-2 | ASSPPGFYEQY
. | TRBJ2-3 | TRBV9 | ASTPHSNQDTDTQY
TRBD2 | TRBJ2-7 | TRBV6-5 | ASRERTSGSYEQY
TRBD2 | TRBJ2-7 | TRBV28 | ASSLQRGSRNEQY
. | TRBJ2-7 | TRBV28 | ASTNDGTRAYEQY
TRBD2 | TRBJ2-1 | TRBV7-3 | ASSSHPGGRTEQF
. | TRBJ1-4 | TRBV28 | ASSPVRGAGEKLF
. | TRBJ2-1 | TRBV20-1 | SGSAHNEQF
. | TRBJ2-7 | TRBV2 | ASSEGHYEQY
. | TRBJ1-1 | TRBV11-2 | ASSLDRGRVLNTEAF
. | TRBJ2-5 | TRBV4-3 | ASSQGLGETQY
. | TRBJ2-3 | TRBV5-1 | ASSLGQNTDTQY
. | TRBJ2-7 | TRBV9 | ASSVLGAPYEQY
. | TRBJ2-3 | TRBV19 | ASSIGYSVFTDTQY
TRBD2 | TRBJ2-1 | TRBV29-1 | SGTSGSDEQF